This TCR beta chain was identified in a study of T cells in localized non-small cell lung cancer. The method was immunoSEQ multiplex PCR; TCRdb's version includes in-frame clones alone and lacks a portion of them. Found here are about 60,000 clones, 85% to 90% of them singletons; the top ten hold approximately 2%. The CDR3 loop spans 14 amino acids. The germline CDR1 and CDR2 sequences are SNHLY and FYNNEI. Trimming pared 6 bases from V and 2 bases from J, leaving 13 bases between. The chain recombines TRBV2 with TRBJ2-5; D unresolved. The sample consisted of peripheral blood, taken before any cancer treatment. This clonotype originated in a woman aged 40 to 75 with stage I lung adenocarcinoma. The DNA for the CDR3 is TGTGCCAGCAGGGCCATTCTTCGACAAGAGACCCAGTACTTC. Translated: CASRAILRQETQYF.